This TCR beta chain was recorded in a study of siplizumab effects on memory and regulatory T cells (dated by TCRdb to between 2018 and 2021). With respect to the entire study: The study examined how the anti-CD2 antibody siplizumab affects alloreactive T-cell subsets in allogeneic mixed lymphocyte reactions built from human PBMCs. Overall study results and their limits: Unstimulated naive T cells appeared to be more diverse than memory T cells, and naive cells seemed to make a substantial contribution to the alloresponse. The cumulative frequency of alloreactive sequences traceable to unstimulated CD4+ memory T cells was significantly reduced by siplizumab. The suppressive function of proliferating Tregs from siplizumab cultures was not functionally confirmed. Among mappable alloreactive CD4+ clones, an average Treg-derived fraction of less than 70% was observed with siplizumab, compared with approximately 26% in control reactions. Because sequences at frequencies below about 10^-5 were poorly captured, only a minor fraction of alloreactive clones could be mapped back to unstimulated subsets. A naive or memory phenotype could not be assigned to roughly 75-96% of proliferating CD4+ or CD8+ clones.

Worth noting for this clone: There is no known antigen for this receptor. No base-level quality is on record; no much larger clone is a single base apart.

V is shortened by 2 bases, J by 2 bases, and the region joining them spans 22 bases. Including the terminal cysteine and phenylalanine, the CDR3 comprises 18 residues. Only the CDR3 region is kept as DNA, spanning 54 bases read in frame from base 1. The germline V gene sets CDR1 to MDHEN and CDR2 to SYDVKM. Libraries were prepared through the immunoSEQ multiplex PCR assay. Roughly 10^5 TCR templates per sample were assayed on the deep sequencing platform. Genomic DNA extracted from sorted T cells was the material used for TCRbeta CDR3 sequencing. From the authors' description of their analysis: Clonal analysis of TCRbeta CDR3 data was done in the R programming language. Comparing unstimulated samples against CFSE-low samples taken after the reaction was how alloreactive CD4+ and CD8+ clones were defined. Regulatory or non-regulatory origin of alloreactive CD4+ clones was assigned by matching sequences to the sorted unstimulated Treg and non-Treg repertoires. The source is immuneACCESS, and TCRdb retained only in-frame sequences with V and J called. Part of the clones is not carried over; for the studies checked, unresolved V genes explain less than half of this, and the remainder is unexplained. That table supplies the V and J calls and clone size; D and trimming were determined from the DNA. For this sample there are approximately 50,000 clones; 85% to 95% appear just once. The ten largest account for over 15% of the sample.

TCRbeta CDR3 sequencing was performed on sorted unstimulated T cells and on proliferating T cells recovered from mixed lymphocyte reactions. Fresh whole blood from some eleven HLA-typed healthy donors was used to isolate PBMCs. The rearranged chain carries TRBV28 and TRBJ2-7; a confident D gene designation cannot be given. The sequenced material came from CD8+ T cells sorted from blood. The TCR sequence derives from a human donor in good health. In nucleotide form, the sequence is TGTGCCAGCAGTTTACCCCTCCATAGTGGGTCCCCCACCTACGAGCAGTACTTC. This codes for CASSLPLHSGSPTYEQYF.